These 19 T cell receptor beta chains were all obtained from the same sample, sequenced in a study of blood T cell repertoires in COVID-19. Profiled with immunoSEQ multiplex PCR; TCRdb holds only in-frame clones, not every one. The sample records about 240,000 clones, roughly 80% being singletons. Sequencing input: peripheral blood. The receptors were sampled from a woman over 75 with COVID-19, enrolled during active disease.

The genes are TRBV5-6 and TRBJ1-2; 9 bases fit TRBD1. Trimming at V came to 3 bases and at J to 4 bases, leaving 4 bases not matched to a gene. Germline CDR1 reads SGHDT; CDR2 reads YYEEEE. CDR3 length: 14 amino acids. The CDR3, as DNA: TGTGCCAGCAGCTGGGACAGGGTAATCTATGGCTACACCTTC. Amino acids: CASSWDRVIYGYTF.

The chain carries TRBV7-9 and TRBJ1-2; D might be TRBD1 (5 bases). V was cut by 3 bases and J by 7 bases, with 21 bases left in between. This CDR3 contains 16 residues. Germline-derived CDR1 and CDR2 are SEHNR and FQNEAQ (reference sequence). The chain's CDR3 is CASSLGGTSGTGGYTF. In DNA, the CDR3 is TGTGCCAGCAGCTTGGGAGGGACCTCCGGCACAGGTGGCTACACCTTC.

The chain couples TRBV5-4 to TRBJ2-7; D is perhaps TRBD2 (6 bases). The germline V gene encodes CDR1 SGHNT and CDR2 YYREEE (reference sequence). Trimming took off 0 bases at V and 9 bases at J, with 16 bases between the two ends. The CDR3 covers 14 residues. The DNA for the CDR3 is TGTGCCAGCAGCTTGGGTTCAAGGGGAGGTTGGCAGTACTTC. Residues: CASSLGSRGGWQYF.

V usage is TRBV5-1 and J usage is TRBJ2-7, with D perhaps TRBD2 (5 bases). This CDR3 comprises 15 residues. Germline CDR1 is SGHRS and CDR2 is YFSETQ. V lost 0 bases, J lost 2 bases, and 12 bases lay in between. In DNA, the CDR3 is TGCGCCAGCAGCTTGGCCACCAGAGGGCCCTACGAGCAGTACTTC. Translating gives CASSLATRGPYEQYF. The variable domain in full, completed from reference TRBV5-1 and TRBJ2-7, reads KAGVTQTPRYLIKTRGQQVTLSCSPISGHRSVSWYQQTPGQGLQFLFEYFSETQRNKGNFPGRFSGRQFSNSRSEMNVSTLELGDSALYLCASSLATRGPYEQYFGPGTRLTVT.

The chain combines TRBV6-1 with TRBJ1-1, with 7 bases identical to TRBD1. This CDR3 region has 13 residues. CDR1 and CDR2 from the germline V gene are MNHNS and SASEGT. V lost 3 bases and J lost 5; bases outside the gene matches: 3. As DNA, the CDR3 is TGTGCCAGCAGTGACGGCAGGGGGACTGAAGCTTTCTTT. It yields the protein CASSDGRGTEAFF.

The chain links TRBV10-1 to TRBJ2-3; D ambiguous. Trimming removed 3 bases at V and 0 bases at J, with 10 bases between. The germline gives CDR1 WNHNN, CDR2 SYGVQD (reference sequence). The CDR3 has 15 amino acids. The CDR3: CASSDGGSSTDTQYF. In DNA form, the CDR3 reads TGCGCCAGCAGTGACGGCGGTTCTAGCACAGATACGCAGTATTTT.

The V gene is TRBV3-1 (or the pseudogene TRBV3-2), the J gene TRBJ2-1, with 11 bases lining up with TRBD2. Trimming took 4 bases from V and 5 from J; bases not matched to a gene: 13. Germline CDR1 reads LGHDT; CDR2 reads YNNKEL (reference sequence). This CDR3 has 18 residues. This CDR3 reads CASSRRIAGGPSDNEQFF. The CDR3 bases are TGTGCCAGCAGCCGTAGAATAGCGGGAGGGCCGAGTGACAATGAGCAGTTCTTC.

V is TRBV18 and J is TRBJ1-6; D perhaps matches TRBD1 (5 bases). The CDR3 has 14 amino acids. Trimming left V 1 base short and J 8 bases short, with 9 bases between. Germline V lookup: CDR1 KGHSH, CDR2 LQKENI. The CDR3: CASSPQGNDSPLHF. The CDR3 DNA follows: TGTGCCAGCTCACCACAGGGGAACGATTCACCCCTCCACTTT.

This clone was seen more than once but under ten times. This chain links TRBV29-1 with TRBJ2-7; 8 bases map to TRBD1. The CDR3 runs to 12 residues. The ends lost 8 bases at V and 2 bases at J; junction bases unmatched: 5. Looked up from germline, CDR1 is SQVTM and CDR2 is ANQGSEA. This CDR3 reads CSYRTGPYEQYF. CDR3 nucleotide sequence: TGCAGCTACCGGACAGGGCCCTACGAGCAGTACTTC.

The chain recombines TRBV19 with TRBJ2-3; 11 bases are shared with TRBD2. Germline assignment: CDR1 LNHDA and CDR2 SQIVND (reference sequence). The CDR3 length is 16 residues. J was trimmed by 4 bases and V by 5 bases; bases with no gene match: 8. Here the CDR3 DNA reads TGTGCCAGTAGTGGGGAATTAGCGGGGGGGCCAGATACGCAGTATTTT. This gives the protein CASSGELAGGPDTQYF.

The chain has TRBV15 and TRBJ1-1; D uncertain. The CDR3 sequence is 14 residues long. Germline CDR1 and CDR2: LNHNV and YYDKDF (reference sequence). Trimming cost V 5 bases and J 3 bases, with 13 bases left between them. Written as DNA, the CDR3 is TGTGCCACCAGCCTGCGGGCCGGGGACACTGAAGCTTTCTTT. Its protein is CATSLRAGDTEAFF.

This clone was recorded once. This sequence joins TRBV10-2 and TRBJ1-2; 9 positions match TRBD1. The CDR3 runs 16 residues. After removal of 2 bases from V and 4 bases from J, the junction contained 8 bases not matched to a gene. Germline values: CDR1 WSHSY, CDR2 SAAADI. CDR3 nucleotide sequence: TGCGCCAGCAGTGAGCCCGGACAGGGGAAGGGCTATGGCTACACCTTC. Translated, it gives CASSEPGQGKGYGYTF.

The chain uses TRBV7-9 and TRBJ1-5, with 7 bases lining up with TRBD1. From germline, CDR1 is SEHNR and CDR2 FQNEAQ (reference sequence). This CDR3 is 12 amino acids long. With 8 bases clipped from V and 3 bases from J, the junction kept 1 base outside the gene matches. DNA for the CDR3: TGTGCCAGCGACAGGGACAATCAGCCCCAGCATTTT. Its protein product is CASDRDNQPQHF.

The rearrangement joins TRBV19 to TRBJ1-6; D remains unclear. The CDR3 contains 15 residues. The germline CDR1 and CDR2 sequences are LNHDA and SQIVND (reference sequence). Trimming cost V 6 bases and J 0 bases, with 9 bases left between them. Written as DNA, the CDR3 is TGTGCCAGTAGACCCGGGAGCTCCTATAATTCACCCCTCCACTTT. It yields the protein CASRPGSSYNSPLHF.

V and J are TRBV2 and TRBJ2-2, with 12 bases that match TRBD1. Germline assignment: CDR1 SNHLY and CDR2 FYNNEI. This CDR3 has 14 residues. Unmatched junction bases numbered 5, after V lost 8 bases and J lost 7 bases. CDR3 nucleotide sequence: TGTGCCAGCTCGGGACAGGGGGCTAACGGGGAGCTGTTTTTT. Its protein product is CASSGQGANGELFF.

The V gene is TRBV29-1, the J gene TRBJ2-1; D is possibly TRBD2 (5 bases). The CDR3 runs 13 residues. The V gene lost 4 bases and the J gene lost 9 bases, with 16 bases spanning the gap. Germline loops: CDR1 SQVTM, CDR2 ANQGSEA. The DNA for the CDR3 is TGCAGCGTTGGGGCGGGCCCGGCGAGTGAGCAGTTCTTC. Translating gives CSVGAGPASEQFF.

The V gene is TRBV7-2, the J gene TRBJ1-6; TRBD1 aligns across 7 bases. This CDR3 contains 15 residues. Germline V gene data show CDR1 as SGHTA and CDR2 as FQGNSA. Trimming took 5 bases from V and 8 from J; bases not matched to a gene: 9. The CDR3 DNA follows: TGTGCCAGCAGCCCTTGGACAGGCTTGGATTCACCCCTCCACTTT. Residues: CASSPWTGLDSPLHF.

In this sample, this clone turned up a few times. The chain joins TRBV7-8 to TRBJ2-7; 8 nucleotides line up with TRBD2. This CDR3 is built from 15 residues. From germline, CDR1 is SGHVS and CDR2 FQNEAQ. The J segment lost 2 bases and the V segment lost 5 bases, leaving 8 bases of the junction unmatched. The CDR3 loop is CASSPPGGLAYEQYF. CDR3 DNA sequence: TGTGCCAGCAGCCCTCCGGGAGGGCTGGCCTACGAGCAGTACTTC.

The CDR3 region is CASSLGNSGRGDEQYF. DNA for the CDR3: TGTGCCAGCAGCTTAGGGAATAGCGGGAGGGGGGACGAGCAGTACTTC. The V gene is TRBV7-2, the J gene TRBJ2-7, with 11 bases aligning to TRBD2. The CDR3 length is 16 residues. V lost 1 base and J lost 5; bases outside the gene matches: 7. Germline V lookup: CDR1 SGHTA, CDR2 FQGNSA.